This T cell receptor beta chain was found in a study of cytomegalovirus exposure and HLA in healthy donors. On the study more broadly: An early data release held approximately 85 million unique TCRs from HLA-typed donors. Study-wide results and limits: Previous analysis showed most TCR beta V segments were productive about 87% or about 30% of the time. Cytomegalovirus-associated status was assigned to about 160 TCR beta chains. The authors assumed roughly uniform sequencing depth across donors for presence/absence analyses.

V dropped 6 bases and J dropped 2 bases, with 14 bases sitting between them. This CDR3 region has 14 residues. Germline loops: CDR1 MNHEY, CDR2 SVGAGI. PCR primers comprised 60 Vbeta and 13 Jbeta primers. Profiled with immunoSEQ multiplex PCR; TCRdb holds only in-frame clones, not every one. The table shows some 110,000 clones, with more than 60% occurring only once. In the case of this clone: What it recognizes is unknown.

Material: PBMCs. The sequence was collected from a woman between 40 and 50 years old in good health and CMV-seropositive. V gene TRBV6-5 combines with J gene TRBJ2-7, with TRBD1 as a possible D gene (5 bases). CDR3 sequence (DNA): TGTGCCAGCAGCCCGGACACTTGGGCCTACGAGCAGTACTTC. This sequence encodes CASSPDTWAYEQYF.